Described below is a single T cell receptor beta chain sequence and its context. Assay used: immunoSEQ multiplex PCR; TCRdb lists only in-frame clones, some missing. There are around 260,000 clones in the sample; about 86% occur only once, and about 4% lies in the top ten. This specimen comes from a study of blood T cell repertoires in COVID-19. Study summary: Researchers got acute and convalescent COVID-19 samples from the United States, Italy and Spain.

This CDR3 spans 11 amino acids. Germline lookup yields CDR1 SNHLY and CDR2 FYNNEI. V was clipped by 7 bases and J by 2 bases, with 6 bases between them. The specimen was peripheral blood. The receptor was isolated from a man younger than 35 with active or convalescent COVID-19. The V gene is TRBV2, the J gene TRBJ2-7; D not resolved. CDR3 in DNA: TGTGCCAGCACTCCGGCCTACGAGCAGTACTTC. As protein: CASTPAYEQYF.